This T cell receptor beta chain was identified during a study of technical replicates of blood from several donors. Method: immunoSEQ multiplex PCR; TCRdb's copy keeps in-frame clones and lacks some. The sample has about 79,000 clones; 85% to 95% are singletons. This CDR3 is 13 amino acids long. Germline V CDR1 and CDR2: MDHEN, SYDVKM. The V end was cut by 5 bases, the J end by 9 bases, with 16 bases between. The chain carries TRBV28 and TRBJ2-5, with D possibly being TRBD2 (6 bases). The sequence was collected from a human donor in good health. The material sequenced was T cells isolated from PBMCs. The CDR3 loop is CASSTGTPDSQYF. The CDR3 DNA sequence: TGTGCCAGCAGTACCGGGACTCCGGACTCCCAGTACTTC.